This TCR beta chain was captured in a study of T cells in Graves' hyperthyroidism and ophthalmopathy. The CDR3 regions of TCR beta were amplified from RNA transcripts. The TCR CDR3 first-round RT-PCR relied on the HTBI primer set. MiXCR, applied by TCRdb to the multiplex PCR reads, yields one record per CDR3 protein. The sample shows over 200,000 distinct CDR3 sequences, roughly 15% of them seen only once. The germline gives CDR1 SNHLY, CDR2 FYNNEI. The CDR3 is made up of 16 amino acids. Trimming at V came to 5 bases and at J to 3 bases, leaving 12 bases not matched to a gene. Patients having uncontrolled infection, another autoimmune disease, pregnancy or lactation were not included. Clinical symptoms, serum thyroxine and TRAb, thyroid ultrasound and orbital computed tomography together formed the diagnostic basis. Blood was drawn at first hyperthyroidism diagnosis, before any ophthalmopathy symptoms.

Note on this clonotype: Just one base apart from a much larger clone, this may be a read error. The conserved final phenylalanine or tryptophan is absent from the CDR3, which likely points to a read error.

The V call is TRBV2, the J call TRBJ2-7; 8 nucleotides agree with TRBD1. This clonotype was sampled from a woman between 40 and 50 years old with Graves' hyperthyroidism that later progressed to Graves' ophthalmopathy. Sequencing used blood. Written as DNA, the CDR3 is TGTGCCAGCAGTCCTGTGTATCGGACAGGGAACTACGAGCAGTACTTG. It encodes CASSPVYRTGNYEQYL.